The T cell receptor (beta chain) described here comes from a study of shared clonotypes between healthy human individuals. Findings of the study overall: Naive CD4 clonotypes overlapped across several donors at roughly 5.1%. Only a few donors were included, so the genetic and exposure-history diversity represented was limited.

The ends were cut back, 6 bases at V and 5 bases at J, with 16 bases in the middle. The CDR3 totals 14 residues. Germline V gene sequence: CDR1 MDHEN, CDR2 SYDVKM. Original analysis: From ImmunoSEQ came sequences covering only the junction and carrying no quality scores, so filtering differed. TCRdb's table, derived via immunoSEQ multiplex PCR, lists solely in-frame clones and lacks some. Clone size and V and J calls were adopted from that table, with D and trimming inferred from the DNA. The table has roughly 1,000,000 clones, approximately 78% seen once; the top ten hold around 0.47%. To note about this clone: As yet, its antigen is unknown.

The chain combines TRBV28 with TRBJ1-2; tentatively, D is TRBD1 (5 bases). The TCR sequence derives from a man aged 18 to 35 in good health. Some clones in this sample may be carry-over from other donors' samples. The sample was memory CD4+ T cells from PBMCs. Subset given: CD45RA-negative fraction. CDR3 amino acids: CASSQPGGTYGYTF. The CDR3 DNA sequence: TGTGCCAGCAGCCAACCCGGAGGGACTTATGGCTACACCTTC.